The 21 T cell receptor beta chains below all came from one sample that was sequenced in a study of CD8 T cells in ankylosing spondylitis. Study results and limitations: Several highly homologous variants made up a TCR beta motif that seemed to typify ankylosing spondylitis blood.

MiXCR, applied by TCRdb to the 5' RACE reads, yields one record per CDR3 protein. Here the sample spans fewer than 550,000 distinct CDR3 sequences, under 5.5% being singletons. These receptors' antigens are unknown. Sequencing was performed on blood, either unsorted or a sorted T cell fraction (not recorded which). These receptors came from a male donor with ankylosing spondylitis.

This clonotype has ten or more counts. The rearrangement links TRBV5-1 to TRBJ2-2, with D possibly TRBD1 on 5 matching bases. Germline CDR1 and CDR2: SGHRS and YFSETQ. This CDR3 has 14 residues. Trimming stripped 4 bases from V and 6 bases from J, with 13 bases between. Here the CDR3 reads CASSPGHGPGELFF. As DNA, the CDR3 is TGCGCCAGCAGCCCCGGACACGGTCCCGGGGAGCTGTTTTTT.

J is TRBJ2-3 and V is TRBV7-9, with D possibly being TRBD1 or TRBD2 (5 bases each). Trimming removed 5 bases at V and 10 bases at J, with 28 bases between. CDR3 length: 17 amino acids. The germline V gene encodes CDR1 SEHNR and CDR2 FQNEAQ (reference sequence). CDR3: CASSPGVGTPTANAQYF. The CDR3 DNA sequence: TGTGCCAGCAGCCCTGGGGTCGGGACCCCAACCGCCAACGCGCAGTATTTT.

This clonotype was seen more than once but under ten times. The chain carries TRBV11-2 and TRBJ2-7, with TRBD1 matching 7 bases. CDR3 size: 15 residues. Per the germline V gene, CDR1 is SGHAT and CDR2 is FQNNGV. Trimming removed 2 bases from V and 3 bases from J; junction bases left unmatched: 7. In nucleotides, the CDR3 is TGTGCCAGCAGCTTATCCGGGACAGACATCTACGAGCAGTACTTC. Encoded protein: CASSLSGTDIYEQYF.

V usage is TRBV20-1 and J usage is TRBJ2-7; TRBD2 matches 8 bases. The CDR3 covers 13 residues. Looked up from germline, CDR1 is DFQATT and CDR2 is SNEGSKA (reference sequence). Germline trimming cut 5 bases from V and 4 bases from J; bases unmatched to any gene: 7. CDR3 sequence (DNA): TGCAGTGCTGTCGCTAGCGGGTGGTACGAGCAGTACTTC. The encoded protein is CSAVASGWYEQYF.

In its sample, this clonotype was seen a few times. The chain is built from TRBV24-1 and TRBJ2-2; D remains unclear. V lost 6 bases, J lost 1 base, and 8 bases lay in between. The CDR3 spans 14 residues. In germline, CDR1 is KGHDR, CDR2 SFDVKD. The chain's CDR3 is CATSSKKNTGELFF. The DNA of the CDR3 is TGTGCCACCAGTTCGAAAAAGAACACCGGGGAGCTGTTTTTT.

The sample holds many counts of this clonotype. The chain combines TRBV11-2 with TRBJ1-5, with 7 bases identical to TRBD1. The CDR3 runs to 17 residues. CDR1 is SGHAT, CDR2 FQNNGV, per germline. V was pared by 2 bases and J by 3 bases, with 10 bases of the junction left unmatched. This CDR3 is CASSLYPRTGVNQPQHF. CDR3 in DNA: TGTGCCAGCAGCTTATATCCCCGGACAGGCGTCAATCAGCCCCAGCATTTT.

This chain uses TRBV9 with TRBJ2-7; D possibly corresponds to TRBD2 (6 bases). Germline V gives CDR1 SGDLS, CDR2 YYNGEE. The CDR3 length is 14 residues. V lost 4 bases to trimming and J lost 3 bases, with 14 bases between them. CDR3 sequence: CASSPGGPIYEQYF. In DNA form, the CDR3 reads TGTGCCAGCAGCCCCGGGGGTCCCATCTACGAGCAGTACTTC.

This clonotype was seen repeatedly, ten times or more. This rearrangement joins TRBV4-3 to TRBJ1-2; 7 bases align to TRBD1. Germline CDR1 is LGHNA and CDR2 is YSLEER. V dropped 4 bases and J dropped 6; count of bases not matched to a gene: 8. The CDR3 loop spans 14 amino acids. CDR3 amino acids: CASSLYPDRDGYTF. As DNA, the CDR3 is TGCGCCAGCAGCCTATACCCAGACAGGGATGGCTACACCTTC.

This clonotype has at least ten counts. This chain joins TRBV7-2 and TRBJ2-7; 8 bases agree with TRBD2. There are 14 residues in the CDR3. Germline CDR1 reads SGHTA; CDR2 reads FQGNSA. J lost 3 bases, V lost 6 bases, and 7 bases had no gene match. The CDR3 nucleotides are TGTGCCAGCAGTCCCGGGAGGGCCTACTACGAGCAGTACTTC. Amino acids: CASSPGRAYYEQYF.

This clonotype was found many times. The rearrangement joins TRBV7-9 to TRBJ1-2, with 8 bases lining up with TRBD1. Germline V gene sequence: CDR1 SEHNR, CDR2 FQNEAQ (reference sequence). This CDR3 has 14 residues. V shed 5 bases and J 5 bases; nucleotides not matched to a gene: 7. In DNA form, the CDR3 reads TGTGCCAGCAGCCCACGACAGGGGACTTATGGCTACACCTTC. Translating gives CASSPRQGTYGYTF.

This clonotype has ten or more counts. The chain has TRBV29-1 and TRBJ2-7; D possibly matches TRBD1 or TRBD2 (5 bases each). The CDR3 consists of 14 residues. Germline CDR1 SQVTM, CDR2 ANQGSEA. The V end was cut by 4 bases, the J end by 5 bases, with 18 bases between. CDR3 nucleotides: TGCAGCGTTGCCCCGGGACGGGGCACCGACGAGCAGTACTTC. Translated: CSVAPGRGTDEQYF.

This clonotype was seen ten or more times. The rearrangement links TRBV3-1 to TRBJ2-2; 7 bases fit TRBD1. CDR1 and CDR2 (germline): LGHDT, YNNKEL (reference sequence). CDR3 length equals 14 residues. The J segment lost 4 bases and the V segment lost 1 base, leaving 0 bases of the junction unmatched. The CDR3 is CASSQAGGTGELFF. CDR3 in DNA: TGTGCCAGCAGCCAAGCAGGGGGCACCGGGGAGCTGTTTTTT.

Ten or more counts support this clonotype. The chain is built from TRBV5-1 and TRBJ1-1; D is uncertain. The CDR3 sequence is 14 residues long. CDR1 is SGHRS, CDR2 YFSETQ, per germline. Trimming removed 1 base from V and 0 bases from J, with 7 bases in between. CDR3 in amino acids: CASSLSTMNTEAFF. The CDR3 DNA reads TGCGCCAGCAGCTTGTCAACCATGAACACTGAAGCTTTCTTT.

In its sample, this clonotype was seen many times. The chain combines TRBV20-1 with TRBJ2-5, with 7 bases lining up with TRBD1. The CDR3 is 17 amino acids. V lost 5 bases and J lost 2; bases outside the gene matches: 17. Germline values: CDR1 DFQATT, CDR2 SNEGSKA (reference sequence). The CDR3 nucleotides are TGCAGTGCTCGAGGGTTCCTGGAGAGGGGGCCTCAAGAGACCCAGTACTTC. It codes for CSARGFLERGPQETQYF.

The rearrangement joins TRBV25-1 to TRBJ2-1; 11 nucleotides match TRBD2. V lost 8 bases to trimming and J lost 8 bases; unmatched junction nucleotides: 20. This CDR3 is built from 18 residues. The V gene's germline CDR1 is MGHDK and CDR2 SYGVNS. CDR3 sequence: CASRGTIRLAGSLDEQFF. The CDR3 DNA reads as TGTGCCAGCCGTGGGACCATAAGACTAGCGGGATCGCTGGATGAGCAGTTCTTC.

This clonotype came up many times. The chain links TRBV7-9 to TRBJ1-1; D is unclear. V was shortened by 3 bases and J by 2 bases, with 10 bases between the two germline ends. Germline CDR1 reads SEHNR; CDR2 reads FQNEAQ (reference sequence). This CDR3 has 14 amino acids. Here the CDR3 reads CASSLRQINTEAFF. CDR3 in DNA: TGTGCCAGCAGCTTGAGGCAGATCAACACTGAAGCTTTCTTT.

This clonotype was detected ten times or more. The CDR3 protein is CASRLGTPTEANEKLFF. CDR3 nucleotide sequence: TGTGCCAGCAGACTTGGGACACCCACCGAGGCTAATGAAAAACTGTTTTTT. J is TRBJ1-4 and V is TRBV7-2; D may be TRBD1 (6 bases). The germline V and J ends were trimmed by 6 bases and 3 bases, with 20 bases remaining between them. Germline V gene sequence: CDR1 SGHTA, CDR2 FQGNSA. The CDR3 is made up of 17 amino acids.

The chain carries TRBV11-2 and TRBJ1-6; the match to TRBD1 covers 8 bases. Germline V gene lookup returns CDR1 SGHAT and CDR2 FQNNGV. V shed 6 bases, J shed 11 bases, and the junction held 6 bases outside the gene matches. This CDR3 is built from 13 residues. The CDR3 DNA reads TGTGCCAGCAGTTCAACAGGGGGAACACCCCTCCACTTT. Its protein is CASSSTGGTPLHF.

This clonotype came up many times. The rearrangement joins TRBV5-1 to TRBJ2-5; D gene unclear. V was shortened by 2 bases and J by 3 bases, with 14 bases between the two germline ends. CDR3 size: 15 residues. From germline, CDR1 is SGHRS and CDR2 YFSETQ. In nucleotides, the CDR3 is TGCGCCAGCAGCTTCCAAACGGGTTGGGAAGAGACCCAGTACTTC. Its protein is CASSFQTGWEETQYF. The whole variable domain, filled in from reference TRBV5-1 and TRBJ2-5, reads KAGVTQTPRYLIKTRGQQVTLSCSPISGHRSVSWYQQTPGQGLQFLFEYFSETQRNKGNFPGRFSGRQFSNSRSEMNVSTLELGDSALYLCASSFQTGWEETQYFGPGTRLLVL.

This clonotype showed up many times. The gene calls are TRBV29-1 and TRBJ1-4, with D perhaps matching TRBD1 (5 bases). V was pared by 5 bases and J by 4 bases, with 11 bases between. The V gene's germline CDR1 is SQVTM and CDR2 ANQGSEA. The CDR3 is 13 amino acids. The CDR3 spells CSVKGASNEKLFF. The CDR3 DNA sequence: TGCAGCGTTAAAGGGGCGAGTAATGAAAAACTGTTTTTT.

Many counts were recorded for this clonotype. The rearrangement uses TRBV20-1 and TRBJ1-2; D not certain. In germline, CDR1 is DFQATT, CDR2 SNEGSKA (reference sequence). The V end lost 0 bases, the J end lost 4 bases, and 9 bases lay between the germline ends. This CDR3 spans 13 amino acids. CDR3 residues: CSARDGIVYGYTF. The DNA of the CDR3 is TGCAGTGCTAGAGATGGGATCGTCTATGGCTACACCTTC.